Given below is one T cell receptor beta chain in context. Its antigen is as yet unknown. These data come from a study of cytomegalovirus exposure and HLA in healthy donors. At the level of the study: An early data release held some 85 million unique TCRs from HLA-typed donors. Study results and limitations: The classifier was said to identify cytomegalovirus status with high specificity and sensitivity. Prediction of most subjects' HLA-A and HLA-B alleles by TCR beta sequences was reportedly accurate.

These donors counted as nominally healthy when sampled, but unrecorded immune exposures were likely. The PCR was carried out with 60 Vbeta primers and 13 Jbeta primers. Assay: immunoSEQ multiplex PCR; the TCRdb copy retains only in-frame clones and omits some. The sample has 95,000 to 150,000 clones. The sample consisted of PBMCs. The TCR sequence derives from a man aged 18 to 29 in good health and CMV-seronegative.

The CDR3 here is CASNLTPNTEAFF. As DNA, the CDR3 is TGTGCCAGCAACTTGACACCGAACACTGAAGCTTTCTTT. The chain links TRBV7-9 to TRBJ1-1; D not resolved. Germline V gene sequence: CDR1 SEHNR, CDR2 FQNEAQ (reference sequence). With 7 bases removed from V and 1 base from J, the gap between germline ends came to 10 bases. The CDR3 length is 13 residues.